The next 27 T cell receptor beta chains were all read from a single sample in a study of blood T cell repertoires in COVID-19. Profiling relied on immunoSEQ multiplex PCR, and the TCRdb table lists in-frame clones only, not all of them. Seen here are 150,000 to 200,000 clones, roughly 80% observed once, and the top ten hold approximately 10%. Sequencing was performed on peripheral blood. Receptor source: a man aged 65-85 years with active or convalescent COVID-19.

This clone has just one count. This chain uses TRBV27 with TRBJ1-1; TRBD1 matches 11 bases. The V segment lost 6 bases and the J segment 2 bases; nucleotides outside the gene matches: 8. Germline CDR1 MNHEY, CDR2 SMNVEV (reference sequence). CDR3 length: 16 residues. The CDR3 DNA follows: TGTGCCAGCAGGGATCCGGGACAGGGGGGAAACACTGAAGCTTTCTTT. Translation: CASRDPGQGGNTEAFF.

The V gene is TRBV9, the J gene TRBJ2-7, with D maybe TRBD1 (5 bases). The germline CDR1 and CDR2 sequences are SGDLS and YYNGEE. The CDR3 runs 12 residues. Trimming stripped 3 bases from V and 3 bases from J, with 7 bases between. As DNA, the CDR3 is TGTGCCAGCAGCGGGACAAACTACGAGCAGTACTTC. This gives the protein CASSGTNYEQYF.

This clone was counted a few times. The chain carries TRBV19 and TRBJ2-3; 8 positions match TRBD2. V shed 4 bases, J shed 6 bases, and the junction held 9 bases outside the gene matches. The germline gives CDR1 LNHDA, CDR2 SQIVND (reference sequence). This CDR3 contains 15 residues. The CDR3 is CASSTPGASGDTQYF. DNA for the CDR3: TGTGCCAGTAGTACCCCCGGGGCTAGCGGGGATACGCAGTATTTT.

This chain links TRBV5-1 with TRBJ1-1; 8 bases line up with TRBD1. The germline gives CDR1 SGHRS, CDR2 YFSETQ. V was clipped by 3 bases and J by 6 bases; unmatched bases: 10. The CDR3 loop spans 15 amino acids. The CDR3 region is CASSSPARGLAEAFF. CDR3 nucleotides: TGCGCCAGCAGCTCCCCTGCCAGGGGGCTCGCTGAAGCTTTCTTT.

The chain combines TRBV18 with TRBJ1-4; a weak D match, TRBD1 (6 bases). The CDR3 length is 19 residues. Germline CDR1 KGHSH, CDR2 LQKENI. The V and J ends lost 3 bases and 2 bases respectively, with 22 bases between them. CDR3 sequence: CASSPVGIQGRGTNEKLFF. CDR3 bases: TGTGCCAGCTCACCGGTGGGGATACAGGGCAGAGGGACTAATGAAAAACTGTTTTTT.

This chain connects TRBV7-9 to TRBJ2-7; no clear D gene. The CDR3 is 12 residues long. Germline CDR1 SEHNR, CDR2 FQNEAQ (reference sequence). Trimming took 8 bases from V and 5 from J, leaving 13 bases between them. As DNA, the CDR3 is TGTGCCAGCGGCCAATCCCGTGACGAGCAGTACTTC. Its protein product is CASGQSRDEQYF.

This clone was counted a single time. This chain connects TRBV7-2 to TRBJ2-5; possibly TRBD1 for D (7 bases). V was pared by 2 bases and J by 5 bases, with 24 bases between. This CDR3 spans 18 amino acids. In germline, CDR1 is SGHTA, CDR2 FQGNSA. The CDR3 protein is CASSLRLGGRGSSETQYF. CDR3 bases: TGTGCCAGCAGCTTAAGGTTGGGAGGCAGGGGGTCTTCGGAGACCCAGTACTTC.

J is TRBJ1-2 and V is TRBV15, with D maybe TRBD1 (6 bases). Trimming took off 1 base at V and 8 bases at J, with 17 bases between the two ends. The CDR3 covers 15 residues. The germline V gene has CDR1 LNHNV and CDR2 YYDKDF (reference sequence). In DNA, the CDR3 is TGTGCCACCAGCAGAGCTAGAGAGCTACAGGGCGGCTACACCTTC. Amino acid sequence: CATSRARELQGGYTF.

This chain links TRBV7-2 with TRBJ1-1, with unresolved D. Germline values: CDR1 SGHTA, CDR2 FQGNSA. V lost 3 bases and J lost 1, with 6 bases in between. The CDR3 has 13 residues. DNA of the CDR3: TGTGCCAGCAGCTTGGCGGAGAACACTGAAGCTTTCTTT. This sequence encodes CASSLAENTEAFF.

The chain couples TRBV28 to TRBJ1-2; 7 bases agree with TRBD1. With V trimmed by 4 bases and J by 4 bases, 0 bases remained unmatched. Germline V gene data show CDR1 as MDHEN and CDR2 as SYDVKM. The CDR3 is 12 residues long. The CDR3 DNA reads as TGTGCCAGCAGTTCAGGGGGCTATGGCTACACCTTC. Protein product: CASSSGGYGYTF.

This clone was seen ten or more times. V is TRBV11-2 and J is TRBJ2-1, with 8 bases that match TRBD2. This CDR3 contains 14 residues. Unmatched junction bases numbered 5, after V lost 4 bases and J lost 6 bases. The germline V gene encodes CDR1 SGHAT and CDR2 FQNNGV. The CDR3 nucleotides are TGTGCCAGCAGCTCCATTCGGGGGGGCAATGAGCAGTTCTTC. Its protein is CASSSIRGGNEQFF.

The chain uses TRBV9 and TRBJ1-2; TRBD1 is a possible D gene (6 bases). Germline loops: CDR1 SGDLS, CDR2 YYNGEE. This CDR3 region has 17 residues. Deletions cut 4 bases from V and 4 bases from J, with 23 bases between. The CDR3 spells CASSLRGQSERPYGYTF. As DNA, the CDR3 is TGTGCCAGCAGCCTCCGAGGACAGAGCGAAAGGCCCTATGGCTACACCTTC.

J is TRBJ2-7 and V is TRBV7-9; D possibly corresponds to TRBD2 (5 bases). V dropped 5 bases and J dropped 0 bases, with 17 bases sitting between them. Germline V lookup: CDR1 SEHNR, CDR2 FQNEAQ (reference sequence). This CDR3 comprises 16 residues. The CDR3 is CASSHTAGIYSYEQYF. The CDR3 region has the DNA TGTGCCAGCAGCCACACCGCGGGTATCTACTCCTACGAGCAGTACTTC.

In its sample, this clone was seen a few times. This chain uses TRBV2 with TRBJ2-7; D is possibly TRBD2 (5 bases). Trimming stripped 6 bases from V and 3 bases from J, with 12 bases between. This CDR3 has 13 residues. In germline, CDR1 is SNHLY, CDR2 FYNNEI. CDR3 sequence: CASRRQGLYEQYF. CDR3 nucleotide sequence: TGTGCCAGCAGGCGACAAGGACTCTACGAGCAGTACTTC.

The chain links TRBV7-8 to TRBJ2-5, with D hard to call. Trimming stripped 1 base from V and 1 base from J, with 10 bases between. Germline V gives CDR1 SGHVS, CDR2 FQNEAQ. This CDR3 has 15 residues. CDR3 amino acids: CASSLGRSSQETQYF. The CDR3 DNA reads TGTGCCAGCAGCTTAGGTCGGAGCAGCCAAGAGACCCAGTACTTC.

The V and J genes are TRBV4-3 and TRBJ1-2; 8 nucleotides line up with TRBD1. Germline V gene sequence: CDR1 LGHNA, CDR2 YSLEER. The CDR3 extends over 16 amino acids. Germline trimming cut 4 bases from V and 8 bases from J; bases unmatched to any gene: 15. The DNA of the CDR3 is TGCGCCAGCAGCCCTAGACCCTTGGACAGGGCATTCGGCTACACCTTC. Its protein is CASSPRPLDRAFGYTF.

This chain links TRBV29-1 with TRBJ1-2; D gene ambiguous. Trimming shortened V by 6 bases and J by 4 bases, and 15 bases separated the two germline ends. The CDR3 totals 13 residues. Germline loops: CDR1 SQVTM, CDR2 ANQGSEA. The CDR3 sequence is CSVKIKQSYGYTF. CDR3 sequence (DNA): TGCAGCGTGAAGATTAAACAGTCCTATGGCTACACCTTC.

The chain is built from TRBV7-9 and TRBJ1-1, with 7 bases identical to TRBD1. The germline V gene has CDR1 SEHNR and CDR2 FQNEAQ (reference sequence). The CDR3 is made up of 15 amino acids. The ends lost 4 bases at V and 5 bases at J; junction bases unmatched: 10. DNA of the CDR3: TGTGCCAGCAGCTCAGACACAGGGGCGGGTACTGAAGCTTTCTTT. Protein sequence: CASSSDTGAGTEAFF.

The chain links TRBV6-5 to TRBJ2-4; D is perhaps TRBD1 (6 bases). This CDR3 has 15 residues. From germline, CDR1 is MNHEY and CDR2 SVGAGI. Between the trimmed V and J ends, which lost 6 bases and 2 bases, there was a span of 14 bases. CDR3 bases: TGTGCCAGCAGAGAGGGGGTCTGGCCCAAAAACATTCAGTACTTC. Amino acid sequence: CASREGVWPKNIQYF.

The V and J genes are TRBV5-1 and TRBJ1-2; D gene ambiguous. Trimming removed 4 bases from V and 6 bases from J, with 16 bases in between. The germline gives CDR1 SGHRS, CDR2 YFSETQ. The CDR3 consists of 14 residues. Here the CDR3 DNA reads TGCGCCAGCAGCCCGAGATTAGCGGTGGATGGCTACACCTTC. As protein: CASSPRLAVDGYTF.

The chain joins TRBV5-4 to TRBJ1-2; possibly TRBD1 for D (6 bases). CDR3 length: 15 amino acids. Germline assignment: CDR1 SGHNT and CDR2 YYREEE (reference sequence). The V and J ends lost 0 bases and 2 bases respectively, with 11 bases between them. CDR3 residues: CASSLGRGSNYGYTF. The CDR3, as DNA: TGTGCCAGCAGCTTGGGCAGGGGATCAAACTATGGCTACACCTTC.

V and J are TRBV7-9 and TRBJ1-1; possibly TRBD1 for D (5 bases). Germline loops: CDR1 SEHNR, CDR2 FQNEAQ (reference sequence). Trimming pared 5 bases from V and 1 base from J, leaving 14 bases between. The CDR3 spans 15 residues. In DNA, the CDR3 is TGTGCCAGCAGCCTTCGTGGAGGGGAGAACACTGAAGCTTTCTTT. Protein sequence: CASSLRGGENTEAFF. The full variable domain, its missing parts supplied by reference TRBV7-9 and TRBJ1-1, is DTGVSQNPRHKITKRGQNVTFRCDPISEHNRLYWYRQTLGQGPEFLTYFQNEAQLEKSRLLSDRFSAERPKGSFSTLEIQRTEQGDSAMYLCASSLRGGENTEAFFGQGTRLTVV.

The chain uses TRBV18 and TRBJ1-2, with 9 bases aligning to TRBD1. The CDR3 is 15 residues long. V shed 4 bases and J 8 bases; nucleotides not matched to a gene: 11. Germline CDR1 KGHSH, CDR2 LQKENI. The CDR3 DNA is TGTGCCAGCTCACGACCGGGACAGGGTGTTTTCGGCTACACCTTC. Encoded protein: CASSRPGQGVFGYTF.

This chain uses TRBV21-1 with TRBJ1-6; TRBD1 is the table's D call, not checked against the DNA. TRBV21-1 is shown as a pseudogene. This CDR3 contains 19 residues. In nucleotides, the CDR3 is TGTGCCAGCAGCCTCATCCCTGTTCGGGACAGCTCCTATAATTCACCCCTCCACTTT. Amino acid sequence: CASSLIPVRDSSYNSPLHF.

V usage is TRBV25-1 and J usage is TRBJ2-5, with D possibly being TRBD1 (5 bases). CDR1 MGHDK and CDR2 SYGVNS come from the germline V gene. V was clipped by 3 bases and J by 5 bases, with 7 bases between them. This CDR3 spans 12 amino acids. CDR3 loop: CASSDRAETQYF. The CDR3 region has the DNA TGTGCCAGCAGTGACAGGGCTGAGACCCAGTACTTC.

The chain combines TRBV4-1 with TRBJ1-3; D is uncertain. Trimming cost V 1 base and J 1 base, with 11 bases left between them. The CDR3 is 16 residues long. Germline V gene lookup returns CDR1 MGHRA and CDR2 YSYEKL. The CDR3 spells CASSQVTGGSGNTIYF. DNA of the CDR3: TGCGCCAGCAGCCAAGTTACGGGAGGGTCTGGAAACACCATATATTTT.

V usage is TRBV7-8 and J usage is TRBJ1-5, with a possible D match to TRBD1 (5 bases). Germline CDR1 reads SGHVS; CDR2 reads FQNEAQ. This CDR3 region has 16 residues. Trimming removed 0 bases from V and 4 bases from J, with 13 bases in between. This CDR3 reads CASSLARAPFNQPQHF. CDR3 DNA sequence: TGTGCCAGCAGCTTAGCCAGGGCCCCTTTTAATCAGCCCCAGCATTTT. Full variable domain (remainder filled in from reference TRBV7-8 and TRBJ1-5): GAGVSQSPRYKVAKRGQDVALRCDPISGHVSLFWYQQALGQGPEFLTYFQNEAQLDKSGLPSDRFFAERPEGSVSTLKIQRTQQEDSAVYLCASSLARAPFNQPQHFGDGTRLSIL.